A single sample gave rise to the 7 T cell receptor beta chains below, sequenced in a study of blood T cell repertoires in COVID-19. The assay was immunoSEQ multiplex PCR, and TCRdb's table has in-frame clones only and misses some. Among about 99,000 clones listed, 70% to 90% were seen once. Sequenced material: peripheral blood. These receptors were collected from a human donor in a cohort sampled during active COVID-19.

This chain connects TRBV3-1 (or the pseudogene TRBV3-2) to TRBJ1-1; D is undetermined. The CDR3 is made up of 13 amino acids. The germline V gene encodes CDR1 LGHDT and CDR2 YNNKEL (reference sequence). Trimming took 0 bases from V and 6 from J, leaving 8 bases between them. The CDR3 reads CASSQDLRAEAFF. CDR3 nucleotides: TGTGCCAGCAGCCAAGATTTGCGGGCTGAAGCTTTCTTT.

This chain joins TRBV19 and TRBJ2-3; 10 positions match TRBD2. This CDR3 has 12 residues. Germline values: CDR1 LNHDA, CDR2 SQIVND (reference sequence). The J segment lost 5 bases and the V segment lost 11 bases, leaving 4 bases of the junction unmatched. CDR3 sequence reads: CAPGTSVDTQYF. The CDR3 DNA reads TGTGCCCCGGGGACTAGCGTAGATACGCAGTATTTT.

Concerning this clone itself: Other DNA sequences in this specimen translate into the identical CDR3. V usage is TRBV7-2 and J usage is TRBJ2-5; D possibly corresponds to TRBD2 (6 bases). This CDR3 is 13 amino acids long. The germline V gene encodes CDR1 SGHTA and CDR2 FQGNSA. V gave up 6 bases and J gave up 4 bases, with 12 bases separating them. CDR3 DNA: TGTGCCAGCAGTCCCCGGGGAGGAGAGACCCAGTACTTC. Its protein product is CASSPRGGETQYF.

The chain couples TRBV6-6 to TRBJ2-1; TRBD2 aligns across 9 bases. This CDR3 has 13 amino acids. With 7 bases clipped from V and 4 bases from J, the junction kept 2 bases outside the gene matches. Germline-derived CDR1 and CDR2 are MNHNY and SVGAGI (reference sequence). CDR3 sequence: CASTTSGYNEQFF. In DNA form, the CDR3 reads TGTGCCAGCACGACTAGCGGATACAATGAGCAGTTCTTC.

This chain links TRBV7-6 with TRBJ2-7; 8 bases are shared with TRBD2. Trimming cost V 5 bases and J 4 bases; bases outside gene matches: 10. The germline CDR1 and CDR2 sequences are SGHVS and FNYEAQ. There are 15 residues in the CDR3. The CDR3: CASSPVSGGLYEQYF. The CDR3 DNA reads TGTGCCAGCAGCCCAGTGAGCGGGGGACTATACGAGCAGTACTTC.

V and J are TRBV6-2 or TRBV6-3 and TRBJ2-3; possible D gene TRBD2, 5 bases. Trimming pared 2 bases from V and 5 bases from J, leaving 20 bases between. The CDR3 has 17 residues. CDR1 and CDR2 (germline): MNHEY, SVGEGT. In DNA form, the CDR3 reads TGTGCCAGCAGTTACCGTCCAGCGGTCTTAGTTGGAGATACGCAGTATTTT. Its translation is CASSYRPAVLVGDTQYF.

J is TRBJ1-5 and V is TRBV2; 8 bases line up with TRBD1. V lost 6 bases and J lost 5; bases outside the gene matches: 6. The CDR3 contains 14 residues. Per the germline V gene, CDR1 is SNHLY and CDR2 is FYNNEI. The CDR3 here is CASSGQGIDQPQHF. The CDR3 DNA sequence: TGTGCCAGCAGCGGACAGGGTATTGATCAGCCCCAGCATTTT.